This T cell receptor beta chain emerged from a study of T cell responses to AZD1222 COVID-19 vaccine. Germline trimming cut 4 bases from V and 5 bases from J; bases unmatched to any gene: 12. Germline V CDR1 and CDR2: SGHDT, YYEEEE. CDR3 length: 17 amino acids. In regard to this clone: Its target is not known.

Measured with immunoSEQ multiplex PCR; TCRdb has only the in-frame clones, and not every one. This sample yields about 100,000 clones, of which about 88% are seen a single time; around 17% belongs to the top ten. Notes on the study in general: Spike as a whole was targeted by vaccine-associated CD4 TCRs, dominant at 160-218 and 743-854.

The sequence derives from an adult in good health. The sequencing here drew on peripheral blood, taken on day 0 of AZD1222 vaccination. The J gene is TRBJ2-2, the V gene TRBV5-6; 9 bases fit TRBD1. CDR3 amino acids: CASSAGPGQGITGELFF. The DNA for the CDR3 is TGTGCCAGCAGCGCGGGACCGGGACAGGGTATTACCGGGGAGCTGTTTTTT.